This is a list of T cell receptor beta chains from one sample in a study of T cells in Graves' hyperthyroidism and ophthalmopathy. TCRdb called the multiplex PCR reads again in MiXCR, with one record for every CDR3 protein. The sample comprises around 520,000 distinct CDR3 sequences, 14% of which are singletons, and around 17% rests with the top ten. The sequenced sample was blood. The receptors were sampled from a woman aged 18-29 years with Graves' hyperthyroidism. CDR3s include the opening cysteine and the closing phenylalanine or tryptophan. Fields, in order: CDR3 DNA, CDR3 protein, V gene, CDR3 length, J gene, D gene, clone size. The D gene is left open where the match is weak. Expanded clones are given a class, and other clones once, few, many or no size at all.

cdr3_nt: TGTGCCAGCAGCTTGAGTACTAGCGGATCCTACAATGAGCAGTTCTTC; cdr3_aa: CASSLSTSGSYNEQFF; v_call: TRBV11-3; cdr3_length: 16; j_call: TRBJ2-1; d_call: TRBD2; clone_size: many
cdr3_nt: TGTGCCAGCAGTTTATCGTTCCGGTGGTCCCAAGAGACCCAGTACTTC; cdr3_aa: CASSLSFRWSQETQYF; v_call: TRBV27; cdr3_length: 16; j_call: TRBJ2-5; d_call: .; clone_size: .
cdr3_nt: TGTGCCTGGAGACGGACAGGGGCTGGAAACACCATATATTTT; cdr3_aa: CAWRRTGAGNTIYF; v_call: TRBV30; cdr3_length: 14; j_call: TRBJ1-3; d_call: TRBD1; clone_size: many
cdr3_nt: TGTGCCAGTAAGGCCAGGACCCTCAGAGCGGGGGAGACCCAGTACTTC; cdr3_aa: CASKARTLRAGETQYF; v_call: TRBV19; cdr3_length: 16; j_call: TRBJ2-5; d_call: TRBD2; clone_size: many
cdr3_nt: TGTGCCAGCAGAGGACAGGACCTTGGAGAACATTACAATGAGCAGTTCTTC; cdr3_aa: CASRGQDLGEHYNEQFF; v_call: TRBV28; cdr3_length: 17; j_call: TRBJ2-1; d_call: TRBD1; clone_size: many
cdr3_nt: TGTGCCAGCAGCGCCACAGGGATTAACACTGAAGCTTTCTTT; cdr3_aa: CASSATGINTEAFF; v_call: TRBV7-3; cdr3_length: 14; j_call: TRBJ1-1; d_call: .; clone_size: few
cdr3_nt: TGTGCCAGCAGCGTAGAGGGACTAGGCCCAGATACGCAGTATTTT; cdr3_aa: CASSVEGLGPDTQYF; v_call: TRBV9; cdr3_length: 15; j_call: TRBJ2-3; d_call: TRBD2; clone_size: .
cdr3_nt: TGTGCCAGCAGTGAGTCCCAGGTTACAGATACGCAGTATTTT; cdr3_aa: CASSESQVTDTQYF; v_call: TRBV2; cdr3_length: 14; j_call: TRBJ2-3; d_call: .; clone_size: many
cdr3_nt: TGTGCCAGCAGCTTAGGCATAACTAGCACAGATACGCAGTATTTT; cdr3_aa: CASSLGITSTDTQYF; v_call: TRBV7-3; cdr3_length: 15; j_call: TRBJ2-3; d_call: .; clone_size: many
cdr3_nt: TGCAGTGCTAGAGAGCGGCGGCTCCGGGAGACCCAGTACTTC; cdr3_aa: CSARERRLRETQYF; v_call: TRBV20-1; cdr3_length: 14; j_call: TRBJ2-5; d_call: .; clone_size: many
cdr3_nt: TGTGCCAGCAGTTTAGTCTCCGCGGAGGGCTACACCTTC; cdr3_aa: CASSLVSAEGYTF; v_call: TRBV12-3/TRBV12-4; cdr3_length: 13; j_call: TRBJ1-2; d_call: .; clone_size: many
cdr3_nt: TGTGCCAGCAAAGAGAGCACCGGGGAGCTGTTTTTT; cdr3_aa: CASKESTGELFF; v_call: TRBV6-1; cdr3_length: 12; j_call: TRBJ2-2; d_call: .; clone_size: .
cdr3_nt: TGTGCCAGCAGCGTCCGAAGCCAAAATAATTCACCCCTCCACTTT; cdr3_aa: CASSVRSQNNSPLHF; v_call: TRBV9; cdr3_length: 15; j_call: TRBJ1-6; d_call: .; clone_size: many
cdr3_nt: TGTGCCAGCAGTGAAAACAGGAATTCACCCCTCCACTTT; cdr3_aa: CASSENRNSPLHF; v_call: TRBV2; cdr3_length: 13; j_call: TRBJ1-6; d_call: .; clone_size: many
cdr3_nt: TGTGCCAGCAGTTTACAAGGCATCACAGATACGCAGTATTTT; cdr3_aa: CASSLQGITDTQYF; v_call: TRBV12-3/TRBV12-4; cdr3_length: 14; j_call: TRBJ2-3; d_call: .; clone_size: many
cdr3_nt: TGTGCCAGCAGCCAAGATACGGGGGCCGTATACAATGAGCAGTTCTTC; cdr3_aa: CASSQDTGAVYNEQFF; v_call: TRBV14; cdr3_length: 16; j_call: TRBJ2-1; d_call: .; clone_size: .
cdr3_nt: TGTGCCAGCAGCTTACCTAGTCGAACAGATACGCAGTATTTT; cdr3_aa: CASSLPSRTDTQYF; v_call: TRBV11-2; cdr3_length: 14; j_call: TRBJ2-3; d_call: .; clone_size: many
cdr3_nt: TGTGCCAGCAGTTTCTGGACACCCAAATATGGCTACACCTTC; cdr3_aa: CASSFWTPKYGYTF; v_call: TRBV12-3/TRBV12-4; cdr3_length: 14; j_call: TRBJ1-2; d_call: .; clone_size: many
cdr3_nt: TGTGCCAGCAGTGCCCCAGGGACAGGGTGGGGTGAAAAACTGTTTTTT; cdr3_aa: CASSAPGTGWGEKLFF; v_call: TRBV6-1; cdr3_length: 16; j_call: TRBJ1-4; d_call: TRBD1; clone_size: .
cdr3_nt: TGTGCCAGCAGCCGAGAGGGTCGGCGGAGCTCCTACGAGCAGTACTTC; cdr3_aa: CASSREGRRSSYEQYF; v_call: TRBV3-1; cdr3_length: 16; j_call: TRBJ2-7; d_call: .; clone_size: many
cdr3_nt: TGTGCCAGCAGTTTACGTATAGCACAACTAGGGAATGAGCAGTTCTTC; cdr3_aa: CASSLRIAQLGNEQFF; v_call: TRBV27; cdr3_length: 16; j_call: TRBJ2-1; d_call: .; clone_size: few
cdr3_nt: TGTGCCACCAGCAGAGTCGGCAGGGCCTACGAGCAGTACTTC; cdr3_aa: CATSRVGRAYEQYF; v_call: TRBV15; cdr3_length: 14; j_call: TRBJ2-7; d_call: .; clone_size: .
cdr3_nt: TGTGCCAGCAGCCAAGACTACAGAGGCGAGCAGTACTTC; cdr3_aa: CASSQDYRGEQYF; v_call: TRBV14; cdr3_length: 13; j_call: TRBJ2-7; d_call: .; clone_size: .
cdr3_nt: TGTGCCAGTAGTATTCAGGGATCCATCACCGGGGAGCTGTTTTTT; cdr3_aa: CASSIQGSITGELFF; v_call: TRBV19; cdr3_length: 15; j_call: TRBJ2-2; d_call: .; clone_size: many
cdr3_nt: TGTGCTAGTGGTTTGGACCCCGGTTGGGCGCGGGAGGGCTACGAGCAGTACTTC; cdr3_aa: CASGLDPGWAREGYEQYF; v_call: TRBV12-5; cdr3_length: 18; j_call: TRBJ2-7; d_call: TRBD2; clone_size: .
cdr3_nt: TGTGCCAGCACGCCCCTGTGGTCCAAGCAGGGCTACACCTTC; cdr3_aa: CASTPLWSKQGYTF; v_call: TRBV28; cdr3_length: 14; j_call: TRBJ1-2; d_call: .; clone_size: .
cdr3_nt: TGTGCCAGCAGTCTACAGACTAGCGGGAGTTGGGGCAATGAGCAGTTCTTC; cdr3_aa: CASSLQTSGSWGNEQFF; v_call: TRBV28; cdr3_length: 17; j_call: TRBJ2-1; d_call: TRBD2; clone_size: many
cdr3_nt: TGTGCCAGCAGTTACGCAGGGGCGCGTGGTAGTTCACCCCTCCACTTT; cdr3_aa: CASSYAGARGSSPLHF; v_call: TRBV6-5; cdr3_length: 16; j_call: TRBJ1-6; d_call: .; clone_size: many
cdr3_nt: TGTGCCAGCAGCGATAGTTGGACTGGGATCACTGAGGCTTTCTTT; cdr3_aa: CASSDSWTGITEAFF; v_call: TRBV11-3; cdr3_length: 15; j_call: TRBJ1-1; d_call: .; clone_size: .
cdr3_nt: TGTGCCAGCAGCCCATTTGGGCAGGGGACGATGAACACTGAAGCTTTCTTT; cdr3_aa: CASSPFGQGTMNTEAFF; v_call: TRBV5-6; cdr3_length: 17; j_call: TRBJ1-1; d_call: .; clone_size: .
cdr3_nt: TGTGCCAGCAGTTTAGGGAGTGTACATAATTCACCCCTCCACTTT; cdr3_aa: CASSLGSVHNSPLHF; v_call: TRBV12-3/TRBV12-4; cdr3_length: 15; j_call: TRBJ1-6; d_call: .; clone_size: .
cdr3_nt: TGCGCCAGCAGCTCCATCGGACAGTTGGGAGATACGCAGTATTTT; cdr3_aa: CASSSIGQLGDTQYF; v_call: TRBV5-1; cdr3_length: 15; j_call: TRBJ2-3; d_call: .; clone_size: many
cdr3_nt: TGTGCCAGCAGCCTATGGCACGAGACCCAGTACTTC; cdr3_aa: CASSLWHETQYF; v_call: TRBV5-5; cdr3_length: 12; j_call: TRBJ2-5; d_call: .; clone_size: .